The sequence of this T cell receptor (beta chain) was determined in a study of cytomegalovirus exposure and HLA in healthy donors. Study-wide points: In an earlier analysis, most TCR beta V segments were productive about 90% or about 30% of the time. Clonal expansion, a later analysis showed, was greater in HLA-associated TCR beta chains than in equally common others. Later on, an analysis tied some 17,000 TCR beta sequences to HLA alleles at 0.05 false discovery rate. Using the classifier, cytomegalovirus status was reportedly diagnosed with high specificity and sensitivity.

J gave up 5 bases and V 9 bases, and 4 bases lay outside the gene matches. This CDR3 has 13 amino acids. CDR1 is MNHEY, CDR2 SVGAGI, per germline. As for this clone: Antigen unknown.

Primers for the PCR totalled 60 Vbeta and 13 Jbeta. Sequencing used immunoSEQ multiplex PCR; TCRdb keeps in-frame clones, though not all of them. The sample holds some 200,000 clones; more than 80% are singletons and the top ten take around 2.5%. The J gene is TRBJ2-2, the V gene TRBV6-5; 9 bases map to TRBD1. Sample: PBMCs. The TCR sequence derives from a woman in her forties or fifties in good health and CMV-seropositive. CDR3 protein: CASSQGATGELFF. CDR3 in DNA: TGTGCCAGTTCACAGGGGGCAACCGGGGAGCTGTTTTTT.